The 8 T cell receptor beta chains in this list originate from one sample, sequenced in a study of T cell repertoires in cytomegalovirus infection. TCRdb used MiXCR to reprocess the reads, holding one entry per CDR3 protein. The data contain approximately 140,000 distinct CDR3 sequences, more than 20% of them singletons. No cognate antigen is known for these TCRs. Sample: PBMCs, sequenced either directly or after in vitro stimulation (not recorded which). The receptors originated from a human donor in good health (CMV status not recorded). Some clones in this sample may be carry-over from other donors' samples.

This clonotype appeared a few times. This chain joins TRBV27 and TRBJ2-7; TRBD2 agrees at 10 bases. V shed 3 bases, J shed 3 bases, and the junction held 8 bases outside the gene matches. This CDR3 is 16 amino acids long. Germline assignment: CDR1 MNHEY and CDR2 SMNVEV (reference sequence). The CDR3 DNA reads as TGTGCCAGCAGTTTCCGAGGACTAGCGGACGACTACGAGCAGTACTTC. Protein: CASSFRGLADDYEQYF.

The chain recombines TRBV7-2 with TRBJ1-6, with D unclear. From germline, CDR1 is SGHTA and CDR2 FQGNSA. V lost 4 bases and J lost 9, with 16 bases in between. The CDR3 runs to 15 residues. CDR3 in amino acids: CASSSSPDVISPLHF. In nucleotides, the CDR3 is TGTGCCAGCAGCTCGTCCCCGGACGTAATTTCACCCCTCCACTTT.

The rearrangement links TRBV7-8 to TRBJ2-3, with D hard to call. The ends were cut back, 1 base at V and 4 bases at J, with 21 bases in the middle. The length of the CDR3 is 18 residues. Germline CDR1 reads SGHVS; CDR2 reads FQNEAQ. CDR3 nucleotides: TGTGCCAGCAGCTTAGTAGGGCGGTCCTTTCGAAGGGCAGATACGCAGTATTTT. It yields the protein CASSLVGRSFRRADTQYF.

This clonotype was seen only a few times. The chain has TRBV13 and TRBJ2-1; the match to TRBD2 covers 14 bases. V shed 4 bases and J 9 bases; nucleotides not matched to a gene: 5. This CDR3 region has 15 residues. CDR1 is PRHDT and CDR2 is FYEKMQ in the germline V gene (reference sequence). DNA of the CDR3: TGTGCCAGCAGCTCCCGACTAGCGGGAGGGCGTGAGCAGTTCTTC. This gives the protein CASSSRLAGGREQFF.

This clonotype showed up just a few times. The chain uses TRBV29-1 and TRBJ1-1, with 7 bases matching TRBD1. The J segment lost 0 bases and the V segment lost 7 bases, leaving 8 bases of the junction unmatched. The CDR3 runs 14 residues. Germline CDR1 SQVTM, CDR2 ANQGSEA. The CDR3 coding sequence is TGCAGCGCACAATCCGGGACAGTGAACACTGAAGCTTTCTTT. Amino acids: CSAQSGTVNTEAFF.

The gene calls are TRBV4-2 and TRBJ2-3; D remains unclear. The CDR3 runs to 13 residues. Germline CDR1 LGHNA, CDR2 YNFKEQ. Trimming pared 1 base from V and 4 bases from J, leaving 6 bases between. CDR3: CASSQVVADTQYF. CDR3 nucleotide sequence: TGTGCCAGCAGCCAAGTAGTGGCAGATACGCAGTATTTT.

A few counts support this clonotype. As DNA, the CDR3 is TGTGCTAGTGGACAACCTACCGGAGGCCAAGCTTACAATGAGCAGTTCTTC. It specifies CASGQPTGGQAYNEQFF. The V and J genes are TRBV12-5 and TRBJ2-1, with D tentatively TRBD2 (5 bases). Germline V gene sequence: CDR1 LGHNT, CDR2 FRNRAP. CDR3 length equals 17 residues. Trimming left V 6 bases short and J 4 bases short, with 22 bases between.

This clonotype was picked up many times. The genes are TRBV9 and TRBJ2-2; tentatively, D is TRBD2 (5 bases). Trimming took 1 base from V and 8 from J, leaving 12 bases between them. There are 14 residues in the CDR3. Germline V gene sequence: CDR1 SGDLS, CDR2 YYNGEE. The CDR3 is CASSVKSGGGELFF. CDR3 in DNA: TGTGCCAGCAGCGTAAAGAGCGGTGGAGGGGAGCTGTTTTTT.